Each of the 28 T cell receptor beta chains below was sequenced from the same sample in a study of blood T cell repertoires in COVID-19. Some clones are missing from TCRdb's copy, which holds only in-frame ones; the method was immunoSEQ multiplex PCR. The repertoire consists of some 250,000 clones, with around nine tenths occurring once and the leading ten covering approximately 7.2%. The sample taken for sequencing was peripheral blood. These receptors were taken from a woman in her 70s with active or convalescent COVID-19.

This clone is a singleton in its sample. This chain joins TRBV7-2 and TRBJ1-1, with D unclear. Germline CDR1 reads SGHTA; CDR2 reads FQGNSA. The CDR3 extends over 15 amino acids. V was pared by 0 bases and J by 0 bases, with 8 bases between. Written as DNA, the CDR3 is TGTGCCAGCAGCTTAGCGCTCCGGGTGAACACTGAAGCTTTCTTT. It specifies CASSLALRVNTEAFF. Using reference TRBV7-2 and TRBJ1-1 for the parts outside the CDR3, the full variable domain is GAGVSQSPSNKVTEKGKDVELRCDPISGHTALYWYRQSLGQGLEFLIYFQGNSAPDKSGLPSDRFSAERTGGSVSTLTIQRTQQEDSAVYLCASSLALRVNTEAFFGQGTRLTVV.

This clone showed up just once. The chain has TRBV6-6 and TRBJ2-2; the D is unclear. The CDR3 consists of 14 residues. Germline V gene lookup returns CDR1 MNHNY and CDR2 SVGAGI (reference sequence). Trimming pared 8 bases from V and 7 bases from J, leaving 17 bases between. The CDR3, as DNA: TGTGCCAGCCTGGAGCAATTAATAGTCGGGGAGCTGTTTTTT. It is translated as CASLEQLIVGELFF.

The DNA for the CDR3 is TGTGCCAGCATAGCCTCATCTCCCTACGAGCAGTACTTC. Its translation is CASIASSPYEQYF. The chain employs TRBV6-5 and TRBJ2-7; D is ambiguous. The CDR3 sequence is 13 residues long. V gave up 7 bases and J gave up 2 bases, with 12 bases separating them. Germline CDR1 MNHEY, CDR2 SVGAGI.

The CDR3 is CASSSTSYEQYF. The CDR3 nucleotides are TGTGCCAGCAGTTCCACATCCTACGAGCAGTACTTC. The rearrangement uses TRBV6-2 or TRBV6-3 and TRBJ2-7, with D unclear. The CDR3 covers 12 residues. Trimming took 4 bases from V and 1 from J, leaving 5 bases between them. Germline CDR1 MNHEY, CDR2 SVGEGT.

This sequence joins TRBV7-9 and TRBJ2-7; 14 bases match TRBD2. The CDR3 runs to 18 residues. V shed 2 bases, J shed 4 bases, and the junction held 10 bases outside the gene matches. Germline V gene lookup returns CDR1 SEHNR and CDR2 FQNEAQ (reference sequence). The CDR3 here is CASSLRGAGTSGGYEQYF. The CDR3 DNA reads as TGTGCCAGCAGCTTAAGGGGAGCCGGGACTAGCGGGGGATACGAGCAGTACTTC.

The V and J genes are TRBV6-2 or TRBV6-3 and TRBJ2-1, with D possibly TRBD1 on 5 matching bases. Germline V gives CDR1 MNHEY, CDR2 SVGEGT. The CDR3 is 14 residues long. Trimming pared 5 bases from V and 6 bases from J, leaving 14 bases between. For the CDR3, the DNA is TGTGCCAGCAGTCAATTAAGCAGGGTCAATGAGCAGTTCTTC. Its translation: CASSQLSRVNEQFF.

J is TRBJ1-5 and V is TRBV6-5, with 7 bases matching TRBD1. V dropped 1 base and J dropped 11; count of bases not matched to a gene: 14. Germline CDR1 MNHEY, CDR2 SVGAGI. The CDR3 contains 16 residues. The CDR3 is CASSYWGTEGQGAQHF. The CDR3 nucleotides are TGTGCCAGCAGTTACTGGGGGACAGAGGGTCAAGGGGCCCAGCATTTT.

The genes are TRBV7-8 and TRBJ2-5, with 8 bases fitting TRBD1. The V gene end was trimmed by 0 bases and the J gene end by 6 bases; junction bases not matched to a gene: 6. Germline CDR1 SGHVS, CDR2 FQNEAQ. This CDR3 is 15 amino acids long. The CDR3 DNA is TGTGCCAGCAGCTTAGCCGGACAGGGTGGGCAGACCCAGTACTTC. This encodes CASSLAGQGGQTQYF.

The V and J genes are TRBV6-5 and TRBJ1-5; TRBD1 agrees at 10 bases. The CDR3 consists of 15 residues. Per the germline V gene, CDR1 is MNHEY and CDR2 is SVGAGI. The junction had 3 bases not matched to a gene; V was cut back by 5 bases and J by 2 bases. CDR3 DNA sequence: TGTGCCAGCAGTCCCGGGACAGGGGGCAATCAGCCCCAGCATTTT. Protein product: CASSPGTGGNQPQHF.

The chain joins TRBV3-1 (or the pseudogene TRBV3-2) to TRBJ2-7; TRBD2 matches 7 bases. Germline CDR1 is LGHDT and CDR2 is YNNKEL (reference sequence). The J segment lost 7 bases and the V segment lost 3 bases, leaving 9 bases of the junction unmatched. This CDR3 has 14 residues. Here the CDR3 DNA reads TGTGCCAGCAGCCACGACCTTTGGGGGGGAGAGCAGTACTTC. It specifies CASSHDLWGGEQYF.

V is TRBV7-8 and J is TRBJ1-5, with D unclear. The CDR3 length is 17 residues. V lost 5 bases, J lost 5 bases, and 22 bases lay in between. The germline CDR1 and CDR2 sequences are SGHVS and FQNEAQ. Here the CDR3 DNA reads TGTGCCAGCAGCCCGGTGAGGGTAGGGCCAGGAGATCAGCCCCAGCATTTT. Amino acid sequence: CASSPVRVGPGDQPQHF. Full variable domain (outside the CDR3, taken from reference TRBV7-8 and TRBJ1-5): GAGVSQSPRYKVAKRGQDVALRCDPISGHVSLFWYQQALGQGPEFLTYFQNEAQLDKSGLPSDRFFAERPEGSVSTLKIQRTQQEDSAVYLCASSPVRVGPGDQPQHFGDGTRLSIL.

The chain combines TRBV27 with TRBJ2-7, with a tentative D call TRBD1 (6 bases). V lost 5 bases, J lost 6 bases, and 14 bases lay in between. The CDR3 runs 13 residues. Germline assignment: CDR1 MNHEY and CDR2 SMNVEV (reference sequence). The chain's CDR3 is CASSLRGHPEQYF. As DNA, the CDR3 is TGTGCCAGCAGTCTACGGGGACACCCCGAGCAGTACTTC.

The chain has TRBV2 and TRBJ1-6; D unresolved. The CDR3 has 13 residues. Germline V gives CDR1 SNHLY, CDR2 FYNNEI. The ends were cut back, 1 base at V and 8 bases at J, with 6 bases in the middle. The CDR3, as DNA: TGTGCCAGCAGTGAAGGCAGATATTCACCCCTCCACTTT. Its protein is CASSEGRYSPLHF. Drawing the rest from reference TRBV2 and TRBJ1-6, the complete variable domain is EPEVTQTPSHQVTQMGQEVILRCVPISNHLYFYWYRQILGQKVEFLVSFYNNEISEKSEIFDDQFSVERPDGSNFTLKIRSTKLEDSAMYFCASSEGRYSPLHFGNGTRLTVT.

The genes are TRBV18 and TRBJ2-2; TRBD1 might be the D (5 bases). In germline, CDR1 is KGHSH, CDR2 LQKENI. This CDR3 contains 16 residues. Trimming shortened V by 4 bases and J by 6 bases, and 18 bases separated the two germline ends. The chain's CDR3 is CASSLHAAQAAGELFF. As DNA, the CDR3 is TGTGCCAGCTCACTCCACGCTGCACAGGCGGCCGGGGAGCTGTTTTTT.

This clone was observed a single time. V usage is TRBV7-9 and J usage is TRBJ1-2, with no clear D. Germline CDR1 and CDR2: SEHNR and FQNEAQ (reference sequence). This CDR3 is built from 16 residues. V lost 1 base and J 3 bases, leaving 15 bases between the germline ends. CDR3 region: CASSLDWSYHYYGYTF. The CDR3 DNA reads as TGTGCCAGCAGCTTAGATTGGTCTTACCACTACTATGGCTACACCTTC.

A remark on this clone: Different DNA sequences within this sample yield the same CDR3. The chain uses TRBV18 and TRBJ1-1; no clear D gene. Germline V gene sequence: CDR1 KGHSH, CDR2 LQKENI. V shed 0 bases and J shed 4 bases, with 6 bases lying between them. This CDR3 comprises 13 residues. The CDR3 sequence is CASSPPSGTEAFF. CDR3 coding DNA: TGTGCCAGCTCACCACCCTCGGGCACTGAAGCTTTCTTT.

The chain links TRBV7-2 to TRBJ2-7; 7 nucleotides line up with TRBD1. Germline V gives CDR1 SGHTA, CDR2 FQGNSA. V lost 4 bases to trimming and J lost 0 bases; unmatched junction nucleotides: 3. The CDR3 contains 14 residues. CDR3 amino acids: CASSYRGDSYEQYF. As DNA, the CDR3 is TGTGCCAGCAGCTACAGGGGCGACTCCTACGAGCAGTACTTC.

V and J are TRBV5-1 and TRBJ1-5; TRBD1 matches 9 bases. The CDR3 extends over 15 amino acids. Germline CDR1 is SGHRS and CDR2 is YFSETQ. V trimming: 4 bases; J trimming: 4 bases; junction bases outside the gene matches: 6. The DNA of the CDR3 is TGCGCCAGCAGCACCGGGACAGGGAAAAATCAGCCCCAGCATTTT. Translated: CASSTGTGKNQPQHF.

V gene TRBV7-9 combines with J gene TRBJ2-2; 7 positions match TRBD2. Germline lookup yields CDR1 SEHNR and CDR2 FQNEAQ (reference sequence). The CDR3 loop spans 16 amino acids. Trimming took 4 bases from V and 3 from J; bases not matched to a gene: 8. This chain's CDR3 is CASSSPLGGDTGELFF. The DNA of the CDR3 is TGTGCCAGCAGCTCTCCCCTGGGGGGGGACACCGGGGAGCTGTTTTTT.

The chain joins TRBV9 to TRBJ2-1; D perhaps matches TRBD2 (6 bases). Deletions cut 4 bases from V and 6 bases from J, with 14 bases between. This CDR3 contains 14 residues. The germline V gene has CDR1 SGDLS and CDR2 YYNGEE. The CDR3 coding sequence is TGTGCCAGCAGCTCCAGGGACTTAGCCAATGAGCAGTTCTTC. Translation gives CASSSRDLANEQFF.

V and J are TRBV4-3 and TRBJ2-1; 7 bases agree with TRBD2. The length of the CDR3 is 15 residues. Germline assignment: CDR1 LGHNA and CDR2 YSLEER. The junction had 3 bases not matched to a gene; V was cut back by 4 bases and J by 0 bases. For the CDR3, the DNA is TGCGCCAGCAGCCTCGGGGGGAACTCCTACAATGAGCAGTTCTTC. Protein sequence: CASSLGGNSYNEQFF.

The table lists this clone with a count of one. The chain couples TRBV5-1 to TRBJ2-3, with TRBD2 identical over 12 bases. V lost 1 base to trimming and J lost 5 bases; unmatched junction nucleotides: 8. CDR3 size: 17 residues. Germline V CDR1 and CDR2: SGHRS, YFSETQ. The CDR3 loop reads CASSLTPSGGAEDTQYF. Here the CDR3 DNA reads TGCGCCAGCAGCTTGACCCCTAGCGGGGGGGCCGAAGATACGCAGTATTTT. Full variable domain (rest looked up from reference TRBV5-1 and TRBJ2-3): KAGVTQTPRYLIKTRGQQVTLSCSPISGHRSVSWYQQTPGQGLQFLFEYFSETQRNKGNFPGRFSGRQFSNSRSEMNVSTLELGDSALYLCASSLTPSGGAEDTQYFGPGTRLTVL.

This chain connects TRBV3-1 (or the pseudogene TRBV3-2) to TRBJ2-5; 10 bases are a match to TRBD1. This CDR3 is 16 amino acids long. Germline V gives CDR1 LGHDT, CDR2 YNNKEL (reference sequence). The V segment lost 1 base and the J segment 5 bases; nucleotides outside the gene matches: 7. The CDR3 here is CASSQATGGLVETQYF. CDR3 in DNA: TGTGCCAGCAGCCAAGCGACAGGGGGCTTGGTGGAGACCCAGTACTTC.

This clone was counted only a few times. The chain links TRBV18 to TRBJ1-2; tentatively, D is TRBD1 (5 bases). Trimming pared 6 bases from V and 4 bases from J, leaving 18 bases between. The CDR3 has 15 residues. The germline V gene has CDR1 KGHSH and CDR2 LQKENI. The CDR3: CASSPTGDLTYGYTF. CDR3 bases: TGTGCCAGCTCGCCTACAGGAGACCTTACCTATGGCTACACCTTC.

V gene TRBV19 combines with J gene TRBJ2-1, with D unclear. V was clipped by 4 bases and J by 0 bases, with 10 bases between them. Germline lookup yields CDR1 LNHDA and CDR2 SQIVND (reference sequence). This CDR3 region has 15 residues. CDR3 sequence: CASSKTSSSYNEQFF. The CDR3 DNA is TGTGCCAGTAGTAAGACATCGAGCTCCTACAATGAGCAGTTCTTC.

This chain links TRBV7-3 with TRBJ2-2; tentatively, D is TRBD1 (5 bases). V lost 3 bases to trimming and J lost 6 bases, with 20 bases between them. Germline V gene lookup returns CDR1 SGHTA and CDR2 FQGTGA. The CDR3 is made up of 17 amino acids. The CDR3 region is CASSLQGRVTVPGELFF. In DNA, the CDR3 is TGTGCCAGCAGCTTGCAAGGCAGGGTTACAGTGCCCGGGGAGCTGTTTTTT.

Comments on this clone: Other nucleotide sequences in the sample specify the same CDR3. J is TRBJ2-5 and V is TRBV5-1; 9 nucleotides align to TRBD2. From germline, CDR1 is SGHRS and CDR2 YFSETQ. The junction had 2 bases not matched to a gene; V was cut back by 3 bases and J by 2 bases. This CDR3 comprises 14 residues. This CDR3 reads CASSSSGGQETQYF. DNA of the CDR3: TGCGCCAGCAGCTCCAGCGGGGGGCAAGAGACCCAGTACTTC. Full variable domain (missing parts from reference TRBV5-1 and TRBJ2-5): KAGVTQTPRYLIKTRGQQVTLSCSPISGHRSVSWYQQTPGQGLQFLFEYFSETQRNKGNFPGRFSGRQFSNSRSEMNVSTLELGDSALYLCASSSSGGQETQYFGPGTRLLVL.

CDR3 region: CASSLDRTTGGYTF. The CDR3 nucleotides read TGTGCCAGCAGCTTAGATAGGACGACGGGAGGCTACACCTTC. This chain links TRBV7-2 with TRBJ1-2, with D unresolved. V was cut by 1 base and J by 8 bases, with 14 bases left in between. The CDR3 consists of 14 residues. Germline assignment: CDR1 SGHTA and CDR2 FQGNSA.